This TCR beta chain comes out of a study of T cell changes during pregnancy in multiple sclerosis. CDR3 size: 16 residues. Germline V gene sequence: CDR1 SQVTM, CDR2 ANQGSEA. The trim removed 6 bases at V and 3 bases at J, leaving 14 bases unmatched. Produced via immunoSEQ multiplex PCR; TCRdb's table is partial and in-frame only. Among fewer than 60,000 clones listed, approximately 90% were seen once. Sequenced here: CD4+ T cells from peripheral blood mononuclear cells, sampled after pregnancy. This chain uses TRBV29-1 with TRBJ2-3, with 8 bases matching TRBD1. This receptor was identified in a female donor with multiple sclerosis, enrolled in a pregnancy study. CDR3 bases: TGCAGCGTGGGGGCCCGGGCCCAGGGGGCGACAGATACGCAGTATTTT. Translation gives CSVGARAQGATDTQYF.